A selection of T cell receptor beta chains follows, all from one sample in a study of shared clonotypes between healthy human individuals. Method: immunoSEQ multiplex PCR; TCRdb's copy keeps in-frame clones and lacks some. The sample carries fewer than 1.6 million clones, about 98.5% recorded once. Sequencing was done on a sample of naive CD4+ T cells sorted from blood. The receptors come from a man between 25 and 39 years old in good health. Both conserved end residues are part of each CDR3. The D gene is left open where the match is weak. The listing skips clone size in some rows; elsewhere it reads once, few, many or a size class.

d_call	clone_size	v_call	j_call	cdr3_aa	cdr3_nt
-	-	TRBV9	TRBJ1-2	CASSVGQNYGYTF	TGTGCCAGCAGCGTAGGACAGAACTATGGCTACACCTTC
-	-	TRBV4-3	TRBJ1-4	CASSQVPRGYEKLFF	TGCGCCAGCAGCCAAGTACCCCGAGGTTATGAAAAACTGTTTTTT
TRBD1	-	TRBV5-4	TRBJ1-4	CASSLRQGPNEKLFF	TGTGCCAGCAGCTTGAGACAGGGTCCTAATGAAAAACTGTTTTTT
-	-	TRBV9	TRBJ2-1	CASSLSTEIYNEQFF	TGTGCCAGCAGCCTCAGTACGGAAATCTACAATGAGCAGTTCTTC
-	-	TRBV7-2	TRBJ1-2	CASSYQPGTIYGYTF	TGTGCCAGCAGCTACCAGCCAGGAACCATCTATGGCTACACCTTC
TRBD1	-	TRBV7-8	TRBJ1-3	CASSATGVGNTIYF	TGTGCCAGCAGCGCCACAGGGGTTGGAAACACCATATATTTT
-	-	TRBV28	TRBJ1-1	CASSLSSPEAFF	TGTGCCAGCAGTCTGAGTTCACCTGAAGCTTTCTTT
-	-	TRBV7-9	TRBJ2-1	CASSAEQFF	TGTGCCAGTAGCGCTGAGCAGTTCTTC
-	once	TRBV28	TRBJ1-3	CASRSFRVLGNTIYF	TGTGCCAGCAGATCCTTCAGGGTGCTCGGAAACACCATATATTTT
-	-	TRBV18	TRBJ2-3	CASSPRDSTDTQYF	TGTGCCAGCTCACCACGGGATAGCACAGATACGCAGTATTTT
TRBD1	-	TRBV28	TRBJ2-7	CASSSPGQGTYEQYF	TGTGCCAGCAGTAGTCCGGGACAGGGAACCTACGAGCAGTACTTC
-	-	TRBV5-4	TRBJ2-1	CASSLGGSSYNEQFF	TGTGCCAGCAGCTTGGGAGGGAGCTCCTACAATGAGCAGTTCTTC
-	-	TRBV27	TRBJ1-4	CASSAVAGATNEKLFF	TGTGCCAGCAGTGCCGTCGCAGGGGCAACTAATGAAAAACTGTTTTTT
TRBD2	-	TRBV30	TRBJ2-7	CASLLAGGPSYEQYF	TGTGCCTCCCTACTAGCGGGAGGGCCCAGCTACGAGCAGTACTTC
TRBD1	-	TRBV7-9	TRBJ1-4	CASSFRTGDEKLFF	TGTGCCAGCAGCTTCCGGACAGGGGATGAAAAACTGTTTTTT
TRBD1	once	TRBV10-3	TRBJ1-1	CAIRGDRGTEAFF	TGTGCCATCAGGGGGGACAGGGGCACTGAAGCTTTCTTT
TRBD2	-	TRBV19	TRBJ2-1	CASSIPPGLAGGQKQFF	TGTGCCAGTAGTATCCCCCCCGGACTAGCGGGAGGCCAAAAGCAGTTCTTC
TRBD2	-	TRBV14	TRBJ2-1	CASSHLAGRGGEQFF	TGTGCCAGCAGCCATCTAGCGGGAAGGGGTGGTGAGCAGTTCTTC
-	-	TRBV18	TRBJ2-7	CASSPTGHNYEQYF	TGTGCCAGCTCACCAACGGGACATAATTACGAGCAGTACTTC
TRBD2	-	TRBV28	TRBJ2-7	CASTHRERDGSEQYF	TGTGCCAGCACCCATCGAGAGCGGGATGGGTCCGAGCAGTACTTC
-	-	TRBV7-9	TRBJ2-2	CASSLGGENTGELFF	TGTGCCAGCAGCTTAGGCGGGGAGAACACCGGGGAGCTGTTTTTT
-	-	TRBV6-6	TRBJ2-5	CASSYSGAAETQYF	TGTGCCAGCAGTTACTCGGGAGCAGCAGAGACCCAGTACTTC
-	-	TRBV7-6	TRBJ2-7	CASSLEGHSYEQYF	TGTGCCAGCAGCTTGGAAGGCCACTCCTACGAGCAGTACTTC
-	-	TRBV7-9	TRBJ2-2	CASRRESFTGELFF	TGTGCCAGCAGGCGAGAGTCCTTTACCGGGGAGCTGTTTTTT
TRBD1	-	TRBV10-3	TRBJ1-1	CAISQDRGNTEAFF	TGTGCCATCAGCCAGGACAGGGGCAACACTGAAGCTTTCTTT
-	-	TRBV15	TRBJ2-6	CATSREVQGSF	TGTGCCACCAGCAGAGAGGTACAGGGAAGTTTC
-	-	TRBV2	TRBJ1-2	CASRARHGYTF	TGTGCCAGCAGGGCCCGGCACGGCTACACCTTC
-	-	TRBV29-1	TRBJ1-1	CSGRTNMNTEAFF	TGCAGCGGGAGGACAAACATGAACACTGAAGCTTTCTTT
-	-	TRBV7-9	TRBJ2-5	CASSKKETQYF	TGTGCCAGCAGCAAGAAAGAGACCCAGTACTTC
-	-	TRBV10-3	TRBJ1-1	CAISEAGARNTEAFF	TGTGCCATCTCGGAGGCAGGGGCCAGGAACACTGAAGCTTTCTTT
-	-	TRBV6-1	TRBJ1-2	CASSPKLQGPGYTF	TGTGCCAGCAGCCCAAAATTACAGGGTCCTGGCTACACCTTC
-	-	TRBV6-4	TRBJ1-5	CASSDGILGRVGSDQPQHF	TGTGCCAGCAGTGACGGTATCCTCGGCAGGGTAGGTTCCGATCAGCCCCAGCATTTT
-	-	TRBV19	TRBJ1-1	CASSITLGMNTEAFF	TGTGCCAGTAGTATCACGCTGGGTATGAACACTGAAGCTTTCTTT
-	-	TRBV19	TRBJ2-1	CASSNPGTNKGNEQFF	TGTGCCAGTAGTAACCCCGGGACCAATAAGGGGAATGAGCAGTTCTTC
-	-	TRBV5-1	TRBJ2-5	CASRPVPGETQYF	TGCGCCAGCAGACCTGTACCGGGAGAGACCCAGTACTTC
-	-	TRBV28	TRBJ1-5	CASSKDQGSNQPQHF	TGTGCCAGCAGCAAAGACCAGGGAAGCAATCAGCCCCAGCATTTT
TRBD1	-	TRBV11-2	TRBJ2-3	CASSLVYRGSDTQYF	TGTGCCAGCAGCTTAGTGTACAGGGGATCAGATACGCAGTATTTT
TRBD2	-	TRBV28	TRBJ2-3	CASSFRAGAGTDTQYF	TGTGCCAGCAGTTTCAGAGCGGGAGCGGGGACAGATACGCAGTATTTT
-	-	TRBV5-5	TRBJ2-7	CASSSRGVGEQYF	TGTGCCAGCAGCTCGAGGGGAGTTGGCGAGCAGTACTTC
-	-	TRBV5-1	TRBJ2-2	CVSTSRDGQGTGELFF	TGCGTCAGCACCTCTAGGGACGGGCAGGGTACCGGGGAGCTGTTTTTT
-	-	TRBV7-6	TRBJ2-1	CASSSRGADGGSYNEQFF	TGTGCCAGCAGCTCCCGCGGGGCGGATGGGGGATCCTACAATGAGCAGTTCTTC
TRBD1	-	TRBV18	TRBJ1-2	CASSPKTGFRYGYTF	TGTGCCAGCTCACCCAAGACAGGGTTTCGGTATGGCTACACCTTC
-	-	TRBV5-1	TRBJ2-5	CASSLSVVGGRQETQYF	TGCGCCAGCAGCTTGAGCGTGGTGGGGGGGCGACAAGAGACCCAGTACTTC
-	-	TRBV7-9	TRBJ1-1	CASSSQGRTEAFF	TGTGCCAGCAGCTCGCAGGGAAGGACTGAAGCTTTCTTT
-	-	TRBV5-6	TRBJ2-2	CASSLADSSAGELFF	TGTGCCAGCAGCTTGGCGGACTCTTCGGCCGGGGAGCTGTTTTTT
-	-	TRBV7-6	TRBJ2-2	CASSLVLGELFF	TGTGCCAGCAGCTTAGTTTTGGGGGAGCTGTTTTTT
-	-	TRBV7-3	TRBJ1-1	CASSLDRVTEAFF	TGTGCCAGCAGCCTAGACAGAGTCACTGAAGCTTTCTTT
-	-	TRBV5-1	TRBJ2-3	CASSLLVGGNTDTQYF	TGCGCCAGCAGCTTGTTGGTAGGGGGTAACACAGATACGCAGTATTTT
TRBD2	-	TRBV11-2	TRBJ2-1	CASSLGSGAYNEQFF	TGTGCCAGCAGCTTAGGCAGCGGGGCCTACAATGAGCAGTTCTTC
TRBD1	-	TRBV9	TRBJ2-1	CASSVVGTGAYLYNEQFF	TGTGCCAGCAGCGTAGTAGGGACAGGGGCGTACCTCTACAATGAGCAGTTCTTC
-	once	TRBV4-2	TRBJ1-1	CASSQIQPGNTEAFF	TGTGCCAGCAGCCAGATCCAGCCCGGGAACACTGAAGCTTTCTTT
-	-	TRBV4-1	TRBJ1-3	CASSPDGPGATGNTIYF	TGCGCCAGCAGCCCCGACGGGCCGGGGGCTACTGGAAACACCATATATTTT
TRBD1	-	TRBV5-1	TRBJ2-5	CASSLEVGQVNQETQYF	TGCGCCAGCAGCTTGGAGGTTGGACAGGTAAACCAAGAGACCCAGTACTTC
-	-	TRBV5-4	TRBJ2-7	CASSLVVAAPSSYEQYF	TGTGCCAGCAGCTTAGTTGTGGCCGCTCCCAGCTCCTACGAGCAGTACTTC
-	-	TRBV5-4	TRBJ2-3	CASSLVSGTDTQYF	TGTGCCAGCAGCTTGGTTTCTGGCACAGATACGCAGTATTTT
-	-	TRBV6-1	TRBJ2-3	CASSVGRQDTQYF	TGTGCCAGCAGTGTTGGTAGGCAGGATACGCAGTATTTT
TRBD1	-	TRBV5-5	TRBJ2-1	CASSSDRGSEQFF	TGTGCCAGCAGTTCGGACAGGGGGTCTGAGCAGTTCTTC
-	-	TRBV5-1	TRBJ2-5	CASSLDSTQETQYF	TGCGCCAGCAGCTTGGACAGTACCCAAGAGACCCAGTACTTC
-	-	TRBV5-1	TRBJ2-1	CASSLEGANEQFF	TGCGCCAGCAGCTTGGAAGGGGCCAATGAGCAGTTCTTC
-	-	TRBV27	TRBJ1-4	CASSWDGGEKLFF	TGTGCCAGCAGCTGGGACGGTGGTGAAAAACTGTTTTTT